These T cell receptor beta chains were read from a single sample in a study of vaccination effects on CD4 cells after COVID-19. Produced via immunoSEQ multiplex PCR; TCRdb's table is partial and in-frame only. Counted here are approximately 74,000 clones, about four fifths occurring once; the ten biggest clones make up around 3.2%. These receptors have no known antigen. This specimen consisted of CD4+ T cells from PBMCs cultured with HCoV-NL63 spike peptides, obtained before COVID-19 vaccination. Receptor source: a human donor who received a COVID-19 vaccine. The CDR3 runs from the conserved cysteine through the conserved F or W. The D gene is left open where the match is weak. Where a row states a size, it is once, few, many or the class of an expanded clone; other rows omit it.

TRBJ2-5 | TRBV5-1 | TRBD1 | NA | CASSYGDRLNSETQYF | TGCGCCAGCAGCTACGGGGACAGGCTCAACTCCGAGACCCAGTACTTC
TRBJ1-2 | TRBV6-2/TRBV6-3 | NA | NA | CASSDRRYGYTF | TGTGCCAGCAGTGACCGACGTTATGGCTACACCTTC
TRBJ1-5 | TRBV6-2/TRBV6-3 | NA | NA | CASSYQGESNQPQHF | TGTGCCAGCAGTTACCAGGGAGAGAGCAATCAGCCCCAGCATTTT
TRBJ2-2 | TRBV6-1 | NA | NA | CASSEGDGELFF | TGTGCCAGCAGTGAAGGGGACGGGGAGCTGTTTTTT
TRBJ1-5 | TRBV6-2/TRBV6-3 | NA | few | CASSYRTNQPQHF | TGTGCCAGCAGTTATAGGACCAATCAGCCCCAGCATTTT
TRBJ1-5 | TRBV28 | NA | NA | CASSWTGNQPQHF | TGTGCCAGCAGTTGGACTGGTAATCAGCCCCAGCATTTT
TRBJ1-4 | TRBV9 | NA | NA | CASSSGQPTEKLFF | TGTGCCAGCAGCTCCGGCCAGCCGACGGAAAAACTGTTTTTT
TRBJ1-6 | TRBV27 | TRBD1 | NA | CASSRGGAYNSPLHF | TGTGCCAGCAGTCGAGGGGGCGCATATAATTCACCCCTCCACTTT
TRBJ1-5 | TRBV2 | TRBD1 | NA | CASKAETWDRDGSYSNQPQHF | TGTGCCAGCAAAGCCGAAACTTGGGACAGGGACGGGTCATATAGCAATCAGCCCCAGCATTTT
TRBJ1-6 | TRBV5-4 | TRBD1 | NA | CASSLRDRGVNSPLHF | TGTGCCAGCAGCTTAAGGGACAGGGGTGTCAATTCACCCCTCCACTTT
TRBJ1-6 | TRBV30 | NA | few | CAWNTPLIPLHF | TGTGCCTGGAATACACCCTTGATCCCCCTCCACTTT
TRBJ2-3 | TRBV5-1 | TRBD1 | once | CASGRDRGSTDTQYF | TGCGCCAGCGGGCGAGACAGGGGTAGCACAGATACGCAGTATTTT
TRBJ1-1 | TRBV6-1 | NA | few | CASSELARRYLNTEAFF | TGTGCCAGCAGTGAATTGGCACGCCGGTACTTGAACACTGAAGCTTTCTTT
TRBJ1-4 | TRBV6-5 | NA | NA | CASSSGYEKLFF | TGTGCCAGCAGTTCAGGGTATGAAAAACTGTTTTTT
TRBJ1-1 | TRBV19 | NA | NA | CASSRVGANTEAFF | TGTGCCAGTAGCCGAGTTGGGGCGAACACTGAAGCTTTCTTT
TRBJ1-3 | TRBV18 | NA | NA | CASSNQGAQGYGGNTIYF | TGTGCCAGCTCAAACCAAGGAGCACAGGGTTACGGTGGAAACACCATATATTTT
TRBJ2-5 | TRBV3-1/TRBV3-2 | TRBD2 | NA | CASRWSGGAIETQYF | TGTGCCAGCAGGTGGAGCGGGGGGGCCATAGAGACCCAGTACTTC
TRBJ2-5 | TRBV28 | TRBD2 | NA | CASSPGLAGETQYF | TGTGCCAGCAGCCCGGGACTAGCGGGGGAGACCCAGTACTTC
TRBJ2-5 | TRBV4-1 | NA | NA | CASSQHAGANQETQYF | TGCGCCAGCAGCCAACACGCAGGGGCGAACCAAGAGACCCAGTACTTC
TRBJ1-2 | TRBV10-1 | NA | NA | CASSESSATNYGYTF | TGCGCCAGCAGTGAGTCCTCGGCAACTAACTATGGCTACACCTTC
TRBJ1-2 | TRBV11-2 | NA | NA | CASRKRGLHGYTF | TGTGCCAGCAGGAAGCGGGGGTTACATGGCTACACCTTC
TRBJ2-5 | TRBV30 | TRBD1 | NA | CAWQPPDRGRQETQYF | TGTGCCTGGCAACCCCCGGACAGGGGGCGACAAGAGACCCAGTACTTC
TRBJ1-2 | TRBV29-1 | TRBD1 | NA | CSVWTGANYGYTF | TGCAGCGTTTGGACAGGGGCTAACTATGGCTACACCTTC
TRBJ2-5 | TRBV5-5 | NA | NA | CASSLVTGPETQYF | TGTGCCAGCAGCTTGGTTACCGGGCCAGAGACCCAGTACTTC
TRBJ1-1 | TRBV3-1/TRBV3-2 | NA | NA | CASGRDFNTEAFF | TGTGCCAGCGGACGGGACTTTAACACTGAAGCTTTCTTT
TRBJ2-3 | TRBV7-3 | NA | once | CASSPGLARDTDTQYF | TGTGCCAGCAGCCCGGGCCTAGCGAGGGACACAGATACGCAGTATTTT
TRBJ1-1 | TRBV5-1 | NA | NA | CASSLGGASTEAFF | TGCGCCAGCAGCTTAGGAGGGGCGAGCACTGAAGCTTTCTTT
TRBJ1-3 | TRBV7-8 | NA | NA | CASSLGAISSSGNTIYF | TGTGCCAGCAGCTTAGGGGCTATAAGTAGCTCTGGAAACACCATATATTTT
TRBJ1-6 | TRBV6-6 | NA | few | CASNKNNSPLHF | TGTGCCAGCAACAAGAATAATTCACCCCTCCACTTT
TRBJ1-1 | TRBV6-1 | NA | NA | CASSAGRAGSVREAFF | TGTGCCAGCAGTGCTGGGAGGGCAGGGTCTGTTAGGGAAGCTTTCTTT
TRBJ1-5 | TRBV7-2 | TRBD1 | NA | CASSRTGGSNQPQHF | TGTGCCAGCAGCCGCACAGGGGGTAGCAATCAGCCCCAGCATTTT
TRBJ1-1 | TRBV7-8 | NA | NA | CASSPRAPTEAFF | TGTGCCAGCAGCCCGCGGGCGCCGACTGAAGCTTTCTTT
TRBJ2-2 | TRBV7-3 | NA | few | CASSLGTGNTGELFF | TGTGCCAGCAGCTTAGGAACAGGGAACACCGGGGAGCTGTTTTTT
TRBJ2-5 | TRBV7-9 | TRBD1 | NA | CASNLGQQETQYF | TGTGCCAGCAACTTGGGACAGCAAGAGACCCAGTACTTC
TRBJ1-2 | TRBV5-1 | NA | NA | CASSLDGQIYGYTF | TGCGCCAGCAGCTTGGACGGTCAGATATATGGCTACACCTTC
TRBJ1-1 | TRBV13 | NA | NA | CASSPDLMNTEAFF | TGTGCCAGCAGCCCGGACCTAATGAACACTGAAGCTTTCTTT
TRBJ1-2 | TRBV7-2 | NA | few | CASSLIGETGYTF | TGTGCCAGCAGCTTAATCGGGGAGACTGGCTACACCTTC
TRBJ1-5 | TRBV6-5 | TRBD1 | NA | CASRNRGGSQPQHF | TGTGCCAGCAGAAACAGGGGGGGTAGTCAGCCCCAGCATTTT
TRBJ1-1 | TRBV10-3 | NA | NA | CAISESTNTEAFF | TGTGCCATCAGTGAGTCGACGAACACTGAAGCTTTCTTT
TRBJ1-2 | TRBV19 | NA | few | CASSSPGGGQNGYTF | TGTGCCAGTAGTAGTCCGGGGGGAGGACAAAATGGCTACACCTTC
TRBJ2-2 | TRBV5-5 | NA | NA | CASTYETTTGELFF | TGTGCCAGCACCTACGAGACGACGACCGGGGAGCTGTTTTTT
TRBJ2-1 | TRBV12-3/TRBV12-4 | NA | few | CASSGGVEQFF | TGTGCCAGCAGTGGGGGAGTCGAGCAGTTCTTC
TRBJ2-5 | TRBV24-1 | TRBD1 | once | CATSETQTGRETQYF | TGTGCCACCAGTGAGACCCAGACAGGGAGAGAGACCCAGTACTTC
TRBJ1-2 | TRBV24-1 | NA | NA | CATSDGGGYTF | TGTGCCACCTCCGACGGGGGTGGCTACACCTTC
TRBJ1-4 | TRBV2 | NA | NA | CASSVRLTGPANEKLFF | TGTGCCAGCAGTGTTAGGTTGACAGGCCCCGCAAATGAAAAACTGTTTTTT
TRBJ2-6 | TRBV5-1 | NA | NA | CASSQVLSGANVLTF | TGCGCCAGCAGCCAGGTCCTCTCTGGGGCCAACGTCCTGACTTTC
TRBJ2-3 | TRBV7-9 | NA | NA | CASSFSSEDTDTQYF | TGTGCCAGCAGCTTCTCCTCCGAGGACACAGATACGCAGTATTTT
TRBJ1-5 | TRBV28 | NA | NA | CASSRDSNQPQHF | TGTGCCAGCAGTAGGGACAGCAATCAGCCCCAGCATTTT
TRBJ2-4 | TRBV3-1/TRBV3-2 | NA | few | CASSLANIQYF | TGTGCCAGCAGCCTCGCAAACATTCAGTACTTC
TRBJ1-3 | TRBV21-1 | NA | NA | CARGTGRVKDSGNTIYF | TGTGCCAGGGGGACAGGGAGGGTGAAGGACTCTGGAAACACCATATATTTT